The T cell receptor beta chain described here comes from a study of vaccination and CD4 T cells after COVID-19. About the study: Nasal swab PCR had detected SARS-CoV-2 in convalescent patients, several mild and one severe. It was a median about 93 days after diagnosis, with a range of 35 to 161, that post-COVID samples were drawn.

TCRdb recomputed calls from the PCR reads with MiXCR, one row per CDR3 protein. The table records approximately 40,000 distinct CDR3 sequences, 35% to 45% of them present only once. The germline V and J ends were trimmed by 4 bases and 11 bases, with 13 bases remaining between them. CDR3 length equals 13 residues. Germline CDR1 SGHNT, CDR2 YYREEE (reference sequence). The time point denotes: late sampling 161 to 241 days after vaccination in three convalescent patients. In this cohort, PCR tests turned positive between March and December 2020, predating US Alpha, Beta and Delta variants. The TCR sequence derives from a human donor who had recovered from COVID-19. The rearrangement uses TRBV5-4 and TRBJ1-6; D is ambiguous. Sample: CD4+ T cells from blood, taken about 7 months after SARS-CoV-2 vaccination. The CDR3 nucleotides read TGTGCCAGCAGCCTAGGGTCTGCGGCACCCCTCCACTTT. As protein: CASSLGSAAPLHF.